These T cell receptor beta chains were read from a single sample in a study of blood T cell repertoires in COVID-19. This table comes from immunoSEQ multiplex PCR, and its TCRdb copy is limited to in-frame clones, with some not included. The data show about 330,000 clones, with about 92% seen just once and 18% held by the top ten. Sequencing was performed on PBMCs or T cells enriched from blood (not recorded which). All receptors come from a woman between 25 and 40 years old who had recovered from COVID-19. Both conserved end residues are part of each CDR3. D genes are given only for firm matches. Size values are once, few and many counts, or a class for expanded clones, and some rows have none.

V gene: TRBV3-1/TRBV3-2
J gene: TRBJ1-1
clone size: NA
D gene: NA
CDR3 DNA: TGTGCCAGCAGACACACAAGGAACACTGAAGCTTTCTTT
CDR3 protein: CASRHTRNTEAFF

V gene: TRBV9
J gene: TRBJ2-2
clone size: few
D gene: NA
CDR3 DNA: TGTGCCAGCAGCACGACTAGTCAAGGGGAGCTGTTTTTT
CDR3 protein: CASSTTSQGELFF

V gene: TRBV15
J gene: TRBJ2-7
clone size: few
D gene: TRBD2
CDR3 DNA: TGTGCCACCCGCGCAGGACTAGCGGGATCCAACGAGCAGTACTTC
CDR3 protein: CATRAGLAGSNEQYF

V gene: TRBV11-3
J gene: TRBJ1-3
clone size: NA
D gene: NA
CDR3 DNA: TGTGCCAGCAGCCTGACAACTTTTGGAAACACCATATATTTT
CDR3 protein: CASSLTTFGNTIYF

V gene: TRBV5-5
J gene: TRBJ2-7
clone size: many
D gene: NA
CDR3 DNA: TGTGCCAGCAGCTTACAGGGAGGGGACTACGAGCAGTACTTC
CDR3 protein: CASSLQGGDYEQYF

V gene: TRBV18
J gene: TRBJ2-1
clone size: once
D gene: NA
CDR3 DNA: TGTGCCAGCTCACCATCTCTTACAGGCGATGAGCAGTTCTTC
CDR3 protein: CASSPSLTGDEQFF

V gene: TRBV24-1
J gene: TRBJ1-2
clone size: NA
D gene: NA
CDR3 DNA: TGTGCCACCAGTTGGGCATACTATGGCTACACCTTC
CDR3 protein: CATSWAYYGYTF

V gene: TRBV19
J gene: TRBJ2-3
clone size: NA
D gene: TRBD2
CDR3 DNA: TGTGCCAGTAGTATAAGCGGCGGGGGAGCAGATACGCAGTATTTT
CDR3 protein: CASSISGGGADTQYF

V gene: TRBV11-2
J gene: TRBJ1-1
clone size: NA
D gene: NA
CDR3 DNA: TGTGCCAGCAGCTTAGATTTTGGCGGGTTGAAATTCTTT
CDR3 protein: CASSLDFGGLKFF

V gene: TRBV18
J gene: TRBJ2-2
clone size: NA
D gene: TRBD1
CDR3 DNA: TGTGCCAGTTCCGAAGTGAGGGGGCAAACCGGGGAGCTGTTTTTT
CDR3 protein: CASSEVRGQTGELFF

V gene: TRBV19
J gene: TRBJ2-2
clone size: NA
D gene: TRBD1
CDR3 DNA: TGTGCCAGTAGACCGGACAGGGCCGGGGAGCTGTTTTTT
CDR3 protein: CASRPDRAGELFF

V gene: TRBV7-3
J gene: TRBJ2-7
clone size: NA
D gene: TRBD2
CDR3 DNA: TGTGCCAGCAGCCCCCGGGAGGGCCCCTACGAGCAGTACTTC
CDR3 protein: CASSPREGPYEQYF

V gene: TRBV6-5
J gene: TRBJ1-2
clone size: NA
D gene: NA
CDR3 DNA: TGTGCCAGCAGTTACTTGGGGGGAGGGAATGGCTACACCTTC
CDR3 protein: CASSYLGGGNGYTF

V gene: TRBV6-5
J gene: TRBJ2-7
clone size: NA
D gene: NA
CDR3 DNA: TGTGCCAGCACTCAAGTGGGACTGACCTACGAGCAGTACTTC
CDR3 protein: CASTQVGLTYEQYF

V gene: TRBV5-6
J gene: TRBJ2-1
clone size: NA
D gene: NA
CDR3 DNA: TGTGCCAGCAGCGTTGCGGTAAATGAGCAGTTCTTC
CDR3 protein: CASSVAVNEQFF

V gene: TRBV7-3
J gene: TRBJ2-7
clone size: many
D gene: TRBD1
CDR3 DNA: TGTGCCAGCAGCCCCAATTCAGGGGGACAGTACGAGCAGTACTTC
CDR3 protein: CASSPNSGGQYEQYF

V gene: TRBV7-9
J gene: TRBJ1-4
clone size: NA
D gene: TRBD1
CDR3 DNA: TGTGCCAGCAGCTTGACAGGGTTAGGTGAAAAACTGTTTTTT
CDR3 protein: CASSLTGLGEKLFF

V gene: TRBV2
J gene: TRBJ1-5
clone size: NA
D gene: NA
CDR3 DNA: TGTGCCAGCGGAGCAGGGGTTGGGAATCAGCCCCAGCATTTT
CDR3 protein: CASGAGVGNQPQHF

V gene: TRBV4-1
J gene: TRBJ1-4
clone size: NA
D gene: TRBD1
CDR3 DNA: TGCGCCAGCAGCCTTGGACAGGGGGCTTCAGGTGAAAAACTGTTTTTT
CDR3 protein: CASSLGQGASGEKLFF

V gene: TRBV7-2
J gene: TRBJ1-1
clone size: NA
D gene: TRBD1
CDR3 DNA: TGTGCCAGCAGCTTAGAAAGCCCCGGGACAGGGCGCCAGTTTGAAGCTTTCTTT
CDR3 protein: CASSLESPGTGRQFEAFF

V gene: TRBV21-1
J gene: TRBJ2-7
clone size: NA
D gene: NA
CDR3 DNA: TGTGCCAGCAGCGCCCAGGGTAATGGCGAGCAGTACTTC
CDR3 protein: CASSAQGNGEQYF

V gene: TRBV7-2
J gene: TRBJ1-2
clone size: NA
D gene: NA
CDR3 DNA: TGTGCCAGCAGCCCTGACAGACGTGGCTATGGCTACACCTTC
CDR3 protein: CASSPDRRGYGYTF

V gene: TRBV9
J gene: TRBJ2-1
clone size: once
D gene: TRBD2
CDR3 DNA: TGTGCCAGCAGCTTTCGGACTAGCGGGAGCTTTTCGGGGCAGAATGAGCAGTTCTTC
CDR3 protein: CASSFRTSGSFSGQNEQFF